These T cell receptor beta chains were read from a single sample in a study of blood T cell repertoires in COVID-19. Clones were read by immunoSEQ multiplex PCR, and TCRdb kept only the in-frame ones, dropping some. The table lists about 140,000 clones, over 70% of them singletons. Sequenced material: peripheral blood. The source is a man between 50 and 59 years old with active COVID-19. Both conserved end residues are part of each CDR3. A D gene is named only where the DNA matches it firmly. Only some rows state a clone size, as once, few, many or a class for expanded clones.

D gene: .; J gene: TRBJ2-7; V gene: TRBV25-1; clone size: .; CDR3 protein: CASSLSPYEQYF; CDR3 DNA: TGTGCCAGTAGCTTAAGCCCGTACGAGCAGTACTTC
D gene: .; J gene: TRBJ2-1; V gene: TRBV7-9; clone size: .; CDR3 protein: CASSSSFGEQFF; CDR3 DNA: TGTGCCAGCAGCTCCAGTTTTGGTGAGCAGTTCTTC
D gene: .; J gene: TRBJ2-7; V gene: TRBV4-1; clone size: .; CDR3 protein: CASSQEPAGSYEQYF; CDR3 DNA: TGCGCCAGCAGCCAAGAACCAGCGGGTTCCTACGAGCAGTACTTC
D gene: TRBD2; J gene: TRBJ2-1; V gene: TRBV4-1; clone size: .; CDR3 protein: CASSHPRGGGYYNEQFF; CDR3 DNA: TGCGCCAGCAGCCACCCTCGGGGCGGGGGGTACTACAATGAGCAGTTCTTC
D gene: TRBD1; J gene: TRBJ2-1; V gene: TRBV3-1/TRBV3-2; clone size: .; CDR3 protein: CASSMDREQFF; CDR3 DNA: TGTGCCAGCAGCATGGACAGGGAGCAGTTCTTC
D gene: .; J gene: TRBJ2-1; V gene: TRBV30; clone size: .; CDR3 protein: CAWESRNEQFF; CDR3 DNA: TGTGCCTGGGAGAGCAGGAATGAGCAGTTCTTC
D gene: TRBD2; J gene: TRBJ2-7; V gene: TRBV4-1; clone size: once; CDR3 protein: CASSQEPSGVYEQYF; CDR3 DNA: TGCGCCAGCAGCCAAGAGCCTAGCGGGGTCTACGAGCAGTACTTC
D gene: TRBD2; J gene: TRBJ2-2; V gene: TRBV7-9; clone size: .; CDR3 protein: CASRSSTRDYRNTGELFF; CDR3 DNA: TGTGCCAGCAGGTCCTCGACCCGGGACTACCGAAACACCGGGGAGCTGTTTTTT
D gene: TRBD1; J gene: TRBJ1-1; V gene: TRBV5-1; clone size: .; CDR3 protein: CASSLGRGQGNTEAFF; CDR3 DNA: TGCGCCAGCAGCTTGGGGAGGGGGCAAGGGAACACTGAAGCTTTCTTT
D gene: TRBD2; J gene: TRBJ2-7; V gene: TRBV6-1; clone size: .; CDR3 protein: CASSESGGAYEQYF; CDR3 DNA: TGTGCCAGCAGTGAAAGCGGGGGGGCCTACGAGCAGTACTTC
D gene: .; J gene: TRBJ2-7; V gene: TRBV3-1/TRBV3-2; clone size: .; CDR3 protein: CASSQGRGVEQYF; CDR3 DNA: TGTGCCAGCAGCCAAGGACGCGGGGTCGAGCAGTACTTC
D gene: TRBD1; J gene: TRBJ1-4; V gene: TRBV4-1; clone size: .; CDR3 protein: CASSQRDRNEKLFF; CDR3 DNA: TGCGCCAGCAGCCAAAGGGACAGGAATGAAAAACTGTTTTTT
D gene: .; J gene: TRBJ2-7; V gene: TRBV18; clone size: once; CDR3 protein: CASSPESFYEQYF; CDR3 DNA: TGTGCCAGCTCACCAGAGTCCTTTTACGAGCAGTACTTC
D gene: TRBD1; J gene: TRBJ2-7; V gene: TRBV5-6; clone size: .; CDR3 protein: CASSLGQTGAYEQYF; CDR3 DNA: TGTGCCAGCAGCTTGGGTCAGACAGGGGCCTACGAGCAGTACTTC
D gene: TRBD1; J gene: TRBJ2-3; V gene: TRBV19; clone size: .; CDR3 protein: CASSRGQGPDTQYF; CDR3 DNA: TGTGCCAGTAGCCGAGGACAGGGGCCAGATACGCAGTATTTT
D gene: TRBD2; J gene: TRBJ2-5; V gene: TRBV7-2; clone size: .; CDR3 protein: CASSSPGLAGTETQYF; CDR3 DNA: TGTGCCAGCAGCTCCCCGGGACTAGCGGGGACAGAGACCCAGTACTTC
D gene: .; J gene: TRBJ1-2; V gene: TRBV5-6; clone size: .; CDR3 protein: CASSLGGFNYGYTF; CDR3 DNA: TGTGCCAGCAGCTTGGGGGGCTTTAACTATGGCTACACCTTC
D gene: TRBD2; J gene: TRBJ2-1; V gene: TRBV16; clone size: .; CDR3 protein: CASSLKRGGYNEQFF; CDR3 DNA: TGTGCCAGCAGCCTAAAGCGGGGGGGATACAATGAGCAGTTCTTC
D gene: .; J gene: TRBJ2-7; V gene: TRBV7-2; clone size: .; CDR3 protein: CASSDSSYEQYF; CDR3 DNA: TGTGCCAGCAGCGACAGCTCCTACGAGCAGTACTTC
D gene: .; J gene: TRBJ2-1; V gene: TRBV11-2; clone size: .; CDR3 protein: CASREDRARGNEQFF; CDR3 DNA: TGTGCCAGCAGGGAGGACCGCGCCCGGGGTAATGAGCAGTTCTTC
D gene: TRBD1; J gene: TRBJ2-7; V gene: TRBV10-3; clone size: .; CDR3 protein: CAISESGGQGFYEQYF; CDR3 DNA: TGTGCCATCAGTGAGTCGGGGGGACAGGGATTCTACGAGCAGTACTTC
D gene: .; J gene: TRBJ1-1; V gene: TRBV6-5; clone size: .; CDR3 protein: CASSYTTGNTEAFF; CDR3 DNA: TGTGCCAGCAGTTACACCACAGGGAACACTGAAGCTTTCTTT
D gene: .; J gene: TRBJ1-4; V gene: TRBV9; clone size: .; CDR3 protein: CASSALGATNEKLFF; CDR3 DNA: TGTGCCAGCAGCGCCCTTGGAGCAACTAATGAAAAACTGTTTTTT
D gene: .; J gene: TRBJ2-7; V gene: TRBV5-6; clone size: .; CDR3 protein: CASSPKDGGYEQYF; CDR3 DNA: TGTGCCAGCAGCCCAAAGGACGGGGGCTACGAGCAGTACTTC
D gene: TRBD1; J gene: TRBJ2-1; V gene: TRBV7-2; clone size: .; CDR3 protein: CASSLRQGATNEQFF; CDR3 DNA: TGTGCCAGCAGCTTAAGACAGGGGGCCACAAATGAGCAGTTCTTC
D gene: TRBD2; J gene: TRBJ2-3; V gene: TRBV10-3; clone size: once; CDR3 protein: CAISEFAAGVQDTQYF; CDR3 DNA: TGTGCCATCAGTGAGTTTGCAGCGGGGGTTCAAGATACGCAGTATTTT
D gene: .; J gene: TRBJ1-3; V gene: TRBV7-2; clone size: .; CDR3 protein: CASSPPGGTIYF; CDR3 DNA: TGTGCCAGCAGCCCCCCCGGGGGCACCATATATTTT
D gene: TRBD2; J gene: TRBJ2-7; V gene: TRBV10-3; clone size: few; CDR3 protein: CATRTSGGIYEQYF; CDR3 DNA: TGTGCCACGCGGACTAGCGGGGGTATTTACGAGCAGTACTTC
D gene: TRBD1; J gene: TRBJ2-1; V gene: TRBV5-1; clone size: .; CDR3 protein: CASSDGTGSYNEQFF; CDR3 DNA: TGCGCCAGCAGCGACGGGACAGGGTCCTACAATGAGCAGTTCTTC
D gene: .; J gene: TRBJ2-1; V gene: TRBV30; clone size: .; CDR3 protein: CAWTGSSYNEQFF; CDR3 DNA: TGTGCCTGGACTGGGAGCTCCTACAATGAGCAGTTCTTC
D gene: TRBD1; J gene: TRBJ2-7; V gene: TRBV2; clone size: .; CDR3 protein: CASSSGQGSYEQYF; CDR3 DNA: TGTGCCAGCTCTTCGGGACAGGGCTCCTACGAGCAGTACTTC